The rows below give T cell receptor beta chains drawn from one sample of a study of blood T cell repertoires in COVID-19. Clones were read by immunoSEQ multiplex PCR, and TCRdb kept only the in-frame ones, dropping some. The data show approximately 140,000 clones, roughly 80% seen once. The material sequenced was peripheral blood. These receptors were collected from a woman of 80 years or more in a cohort sampled during active or convalescent COVID-19. The CDR3 runs from the conserved cysteine through the conserved F or W.

j_gene,v_gene,CDR3aa
TRBJ1-4,TRBV2,CASSSTGTGGEKLFF
TRBJ1-1,TRBV19,CASSRGNTEAFF
TRBJ1-5,TRBV4-2,CASSQGTANSNQPQHF
TRBJ1-1,TRBV2,CASSLLTGNTEAFF
TRBJ2-2,TRBV3-1/TRBV3-2,CASSLRLASGELFF
TRBJ2-7,TRBV7-9,CASSPGTRYEQYF
TRBJ2-2,TRBV7-2,CASSLQNGGALNTGELFF
TRBJ2-1,TRBV5-6,CASSPTGGRNEQFF
TRBJ2-7,TRBV29-1,CSVEDGKDREGYEQYF
TRBJ2-3,TRBV7-9,CASSLVGQASTDTQYF
TRBJ2-1,TRBV21-1,CASSHHFGSYNEQFF
TRBJ1-2,TRBV5-8,CASSRLSGIYGYTF
TRBJ1-1,TRBV25-1,CASRGGLLPNTEAFF
TRBJ1-3,TRBV5-4,CASSMTGISGNTIYF
TRBJ2-5,TRBV5-1,CASSAGAPQETQYF
TRBJ1-2,TRBV9,CASSVDEGLDYGYTF
TRBJ2-2,TRBV27,CASRPDRLNTGELFF
TRBJ1-4,TRBV11-2,CASSFRGTNEKLFF
TRBJ2-5,TRBV5-4,CASRLGATETQYF
TRBJ2-1,TRBV3-1/TRBV3-2,CASSLGANEQFF
TRBJ1-4,TRBV5-1,CASSQPGQGSEKLFF
TRBJ1-2,TRBV10-2,CASLLDRPHGRNGYTF